The sequence of this T cell receptor beta chain was determined in a study of cytomegalovirus exposure and HLA in healthy donors (dated by TCRdb to about 2017). In terms of the full investigation: According to an earlier analysis of around 600 of the donors, roughly 180 million T cells yielded roughly 100 million unique TCR beta sequences and approximately 300 Gb of sequence data. Typing coverage varied by locus: 629-630 donors for A, B, C, DRB1 and DQB1; under 550 for DQA1; 606 for DPA1; around 490 for DPB1. In a later analysis, previously published TCR beta repertoires from 666 donors were re-analyzed and high-resolution HLA genotyping was added so that TCR occurrence patterns could be studied. Donor age, sex, ethnicity and CMV serostatus were compiled alongside the repertoire data. Four to six DR-DQ haplotypes were handled as single units for association and clustering, since linkage in the cohort was strong. Among some 410 genotyped donors of the cohort, an average of about 240,000 unique TCR beta nucleotide sequences were sequenced per donor, about a sixth of them non-productive. Using immunosequencing, the study profiled T cell repertoires from 500 to 800 subjects and related those repertoires to cytomegalovirus serostatus. High-throughput TCR immunosequencing, statistical association of individual TCRs with disease status, and machine learning were combined to predict cytomegalovirus infection status. Along with the approximately 650-subject first cohort, a separate validation cohort of over a hundred different subjects was used. Both class I and class II loci were covered by HLA typing, at four-digit resolution. The later analysis used no new phenotypic data to find candidate immune exposures, relying instead on TCR beta sequences and their occurrence across donors. The study aimed to test whether signatures of past pathogen exposure could be identified by cataloging public T cell receptors. Roughly 320 gigabases of sequencing data and 91 million or so unique TCR sequences made up an early release that covered approximately 650 HLA-typed donors. In a later genetic analysis, genome-wide SNP genotypes for about 60% of the 666 donors were used, and that subset was treated as a discovery cohort. An earlier analysis of fewer than 750 of the donors used high-throughput TCR beta sequencing to judge whether each TCR beta V gene segment behaved as functional or pseudogenic. Of the roughly 390 genotyped donors, 70% to 90% were placed in the genetic ancestry cluster associated with self-reported Caucasian donors. Every discovery cohort repertoire had been produced on one sequencing platform.

On this clone itself: Its specific antigen is unknown. Within one base of it there is no much larger clone, and no base qualities were kept.

The cohort consisted of 666 healthy bone marrow donors. All cohort members were sampled while nominally healthy, although unrecorded immune exposures were likely present. The donor was CMV seropositive and was included in the group of 250 to 300 seropositive cohort members. A peripheral blood sample was collected from each donor, and TCR beta sequencing was performed on peripheral blood mononuclear cells. The Qiagen DNeasy Blood Extraction Kit was used to extract genomic DNA from the blood cell samples. Study-level results and caveats: Most TCR sequences were seen in very few donors, while some public TCRs were found in many individuals. A later genetic analysis associated a missense DCLRE1C variant with V-gene and J-gene trimming of TCR beta chains, and an independent cohort replicated the association. The sequencing pipeline was judged likely to have produced a cluster of highly shared sequence variants as a technical artifact. Only TCR beta chains were sequenced in this cohort, and the absence of alpha or paired-chain data limited detectable features. The authors suggested that the approach could potentially be generalized to other disease states and immunological phenotypes. According to a later analysis, parvovirus B19, influenza, CMV and Epstein-Barr virus appeared linked to several top co-occurrence clusters. Some IMGT-functional V segments, including TRBV6-2 and TRBV6-3, could not be told apart with the 87-base-pair reads, so those segments were excluded. CMV serostatus was the only immune exposure information available for the cohort. Three of the identified cytomegalovirus-associated TCR beta chains were confirmed in vitro to be specific for cytomegalovirus antigens. In both the original and validation cohorts, the classifier was reported to diagnose cytomegalovirus status with high specificity and sensitivity. According to a later analysis, most CMV-associated TCR beta chains appeared to be HLA-restricted, and the HLA associations seemed to be driven largely by CMV exposure. Presence/absence analyses assumed roughly uniform sequencing depth across donors, an assumption that may not hold. Because counts were too low, around 18 rarely observed V segments, including chromosome 9 orphons, were left out of the earlier analysis of 587 of the donors. The study listed 164 TCR beta chains as associated with cytomegalovirus. Linkage disequilibrium might explain the correlated functional status among segregating V segments, but an unknown experimental factor could not be ruled out. In a later analysis, TCR association rates were found to vary across HLA loci, with the most associated TCRs seen for DRB1 alleles and the fewest for HLA-C alleles. At a false discovery rate of 0.05, a later analysis linked about 16,000 TCR beta sequences to specific HLA alleles. A further reported finding was that TCR beta sequences accurately predicted the HLA-A and HLA-B alleles for most subjects in the first cohort. Because HLA typing was missing for some donors at each locus, association tests included only the typed subset. In a later analysis, HLA-associated TCR beta chains showed more clonal expansion and lower generation probabilities than non-associated chains that were equally common. In an earlier analysis of a few hundred of the donors, most TCR beta V segments were observed in productive rearrangements about 90% or about 30% of the time, broadly matching IMGT annotations. Assigning TCR associations to individual alleles was difficult when HLA alleles, especially DR and DQ, strongly co-occurred. In a later genetic analysis, fewer N-insertions in productive TCRs were reported among donors in an Asian-associated ancestry cluster than the roughly 700-donor mean.

According to the germline V gene, CDR1 reads MNHNS and CDR2 reads SASEGT. The V and J ends are trimmed by 2 bases and 5 bases, leaving 9 bases between them. The CDR3 numbers 13 residues from cysteine through phenylalanine. The only DNA kept is the CDR3, 39 bases in frame from the first base. Library method: the immunoSEQ multiplex PCR assay. For the multiplex PCR, a mixture combining 60 forward primers for TCR Vbeta segments and 13 reverse primers for TCR Jbeta segments was used. The CDR3 region of rearranged TCR beta genes was amplified from genomic DNA by a multiplex PCR assay. On the Illumina HiSeq System, the amplified TCR beta libraries were sequenced as 87-base-pair reads. The authors' pipeline ran thus. A later analysis counted about 80 million unique TCR beta chains across the 670 or so repertoires, and approximately 11 million of these chains were shared by at least two donors. Raw reads were error-corrected and collapsed into unique sequences by a nearest-neighbor algorithm in which closely related sequences were merged to remove PCR and sequencing errors. Alignment of CDR3 sequences to IMGT reference sequences was used to assign V, D and J gene segments. For a sequence to be retained, at least a six-nucleotide match to both a V gene segment and a J gene segment was required. Rearrangements were classified as productive when the CDR3 lacked stop codons and remained in frame with V and J, and all other rearrangements were classified as non-productive. Following IMGT convention, CDR3 was defined as the stretch from the second conserved V-encoded cysteine up to the conserved J-encoded phenylalanine. Sequences without an unambiguous match to a single V gene segment were excluded from the earlier analysis of approximately 560 of the donors. An earlier analysis of 587 of the donors called V segments functional above 56.7% productive rearrangements and segregating when the between-donor standard deviation exceeded 5%. A statistical classification framework was built for diagnosing cytomegalovirus status from the catalog of TCR beta chain sequences. V and J gene assignment, in a later analysis, came from comparing TCR nucleotide sequences with IMGT/GENE-DB human TR gene sequences. In a later analysis, CDR3 sequences and most-parsimonious VDJ recombination scenarios were assigned using the TCRdist pipeline. In a later analysis, every TCR beta chain was defined by the combination of its CDR3 amino acid sequence and its V-gene family, and reads without a unique V-gene family were dropped. As a way to deal with suspected cross-contamination and a sequencing artifact, a later analysis dropped 450 to 700 nucleotide sequences that were highly shared and had low generation probability. A later analysis calculated a clonal expansion index for each public chain from normalized within-repertoire ranks of inferred template counts. In a later analysis, generation probabilities were computed using a VDJ recombination model fitted to out-of-frame rearrangements, and the results were checked against IGoR. A later analysis scored TCR-TCR, TCR-HLA and TCR-CMV co-occurrence with hypergeometric tests, applying a repertoire-size bias correction to TCR pairs. In a later analysis, false discovery rates were estimated by permuting HLA or CMV assignments 20 times. In a later analysis, co-occurring TCRs were grouped with DBSCAN, and TCRdist sequence similarity was added when clustering was performed within HLA-allele-positive subsets. Repertoires with fewer than 30,000 or more than 120,000 public chains, plus five repertoires with anomalous nucleotide sharing, were excluded from co-occurrence clustering. The immuneACCESS repertoire file appears here via TCRdb, limited to in-frame rearrangements. These files lack a portion of the clones; in checked studies, under half of the deficit traces to unresolved V genes, and the cause of the others is not known. Clone size and V and J calls were adopted from that table, with D and trimming inferred from the DNA. Across this sample there are some 130,000 clones, with less than 80% seen only once. Of the sample, roughly 6.8% falls within the top ten clones.

The sequence was obtained from a man between 40 and 49 years old in good health and CMV-seropositive. The V and J segments used are TRBV6-1 and TRBJ1-1; the D gene cannot be named for sure. Sequencing was done on a sample of PBMCs. The nucleotide sequence is given as TGTGCCAGCAGTGAACAGGTGATGACTGAAGCTTTCTTT. The translation is CASSEQVMTEAFF.